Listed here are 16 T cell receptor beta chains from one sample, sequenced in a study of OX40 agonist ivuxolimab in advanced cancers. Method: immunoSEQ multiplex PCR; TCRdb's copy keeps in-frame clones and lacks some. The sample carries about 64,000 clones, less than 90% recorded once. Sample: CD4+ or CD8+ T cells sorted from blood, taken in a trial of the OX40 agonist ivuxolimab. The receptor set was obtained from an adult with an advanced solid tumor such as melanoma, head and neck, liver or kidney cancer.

The CDR3 nucleotides read TGTGCCAGCAGCTCTCTCGGGCTCAACGAGCAGTACTTC. Its protein product is CASSSLGLNEQYF. This rearrangement joins TRBV7-6 to TRBJ2-7; no clear D. The CDR3 has 13 residues. The ends were cut back, 4 bases at V and 5 bases at J, with 12 bases in the middle. Germline assignment: CDR1 SGHVS and CDR2 FNYEAQ.

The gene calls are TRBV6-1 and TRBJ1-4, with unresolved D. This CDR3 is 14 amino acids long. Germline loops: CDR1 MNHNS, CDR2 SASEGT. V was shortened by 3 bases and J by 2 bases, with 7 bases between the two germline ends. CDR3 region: CASSETRTNEKLFF. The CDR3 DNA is TGTGCCAGCAGTGAGACACGGACTAATGAAAAACTGTTTTTT.

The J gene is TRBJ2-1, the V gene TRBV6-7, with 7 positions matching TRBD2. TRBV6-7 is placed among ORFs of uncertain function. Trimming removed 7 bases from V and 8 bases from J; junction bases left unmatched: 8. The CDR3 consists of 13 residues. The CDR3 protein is CASNWNSGHEQFF. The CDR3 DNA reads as TGTGCCAGCAACTGGAATAGCGGGCATGAGCAGTTCTTC.

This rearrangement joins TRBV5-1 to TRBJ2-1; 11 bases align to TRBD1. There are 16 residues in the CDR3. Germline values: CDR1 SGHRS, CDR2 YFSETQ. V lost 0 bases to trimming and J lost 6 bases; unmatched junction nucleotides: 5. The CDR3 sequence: CASSLAWTGGINEQFF. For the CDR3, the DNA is TGCGCCAGCAGCTTGGCTTGGACAGGGGGCATCAATGAGCAGTTCTTC.

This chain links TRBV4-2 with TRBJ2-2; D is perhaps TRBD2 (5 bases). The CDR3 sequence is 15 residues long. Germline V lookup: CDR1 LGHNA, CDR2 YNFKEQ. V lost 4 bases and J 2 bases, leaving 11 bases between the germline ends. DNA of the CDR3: TGTGCCAGCAGCCCGGGATCGCTAAACACCGGGGAGCTGTTTTTT. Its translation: CASSPGSLNTGELFF.

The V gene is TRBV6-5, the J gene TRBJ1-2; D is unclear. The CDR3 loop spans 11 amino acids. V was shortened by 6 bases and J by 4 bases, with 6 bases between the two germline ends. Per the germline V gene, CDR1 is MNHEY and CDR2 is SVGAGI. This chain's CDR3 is CASRTTYGYTF. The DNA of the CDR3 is TGTGCCAGCAGGACCACCTATGGCTACACCTTC.

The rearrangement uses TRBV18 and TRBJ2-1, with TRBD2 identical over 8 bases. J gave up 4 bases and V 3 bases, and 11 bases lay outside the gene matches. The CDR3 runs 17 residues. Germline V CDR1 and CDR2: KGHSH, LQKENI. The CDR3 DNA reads TGTGCCAGCTCACCTCTCCTTTTTAGCGGGGAGTACAATGAGCAGTTCTTC. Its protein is CASSPLLFSGEYNEQFF.

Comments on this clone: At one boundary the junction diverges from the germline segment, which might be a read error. The CDR3 sequence: CASSLDDREAFF. CDR3 nucleotides: TGTGCCAGCAGCTTAGATGACAGAGAAGCTTTCTTT. The chain carries TRBV5-3 and TRBJ1-1; D perhaps matches TRBD1 (5 bases). TRBV5-3 is sorted into the ORF group, with uncertain function. The CDR3 covers 12 residues.

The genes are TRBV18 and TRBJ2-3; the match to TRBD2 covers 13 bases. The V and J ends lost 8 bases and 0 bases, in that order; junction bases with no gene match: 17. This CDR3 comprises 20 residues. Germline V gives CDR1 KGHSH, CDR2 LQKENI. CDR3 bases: TGTGCCAGCGCGCCTCTCTTTGGGACTAGCGGGGACACTAGCACAGATACGCAGTATTTT. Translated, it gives CASAPLFGTSGDTSTDTQYF.

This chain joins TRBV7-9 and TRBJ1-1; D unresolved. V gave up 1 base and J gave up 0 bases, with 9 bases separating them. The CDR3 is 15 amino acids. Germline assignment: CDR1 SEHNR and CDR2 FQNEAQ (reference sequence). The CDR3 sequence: CASSLDFGVNTEAFF. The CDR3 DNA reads TGTGCCAGCAGCTTAGATTTTGGAGTGAACACTGAAGCTTTCTTT.

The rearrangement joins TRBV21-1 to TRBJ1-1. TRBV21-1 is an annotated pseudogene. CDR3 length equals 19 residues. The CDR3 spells CASSLHAKRGRGPGTEAFF. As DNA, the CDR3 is TGTGCCAGCAGCCTACACGCTAAAAGGGGGAGGGGGCCTGGGACTGAAGCTTTCTTT.

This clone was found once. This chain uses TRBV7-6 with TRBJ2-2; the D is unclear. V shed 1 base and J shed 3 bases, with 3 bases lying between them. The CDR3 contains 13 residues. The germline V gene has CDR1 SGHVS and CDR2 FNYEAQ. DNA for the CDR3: TGTGCCAGCAGCTTAGGGTACACCGGGGAGCTGTTTTTT. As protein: CASSLGYTGELFF.

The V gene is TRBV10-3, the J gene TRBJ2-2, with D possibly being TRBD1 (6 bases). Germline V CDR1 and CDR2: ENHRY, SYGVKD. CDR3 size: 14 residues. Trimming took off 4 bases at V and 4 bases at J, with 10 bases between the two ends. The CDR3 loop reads CAISVGALTGELFF. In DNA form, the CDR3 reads TGTGCCATCAGTGTGGGGGCGCTCACCGGGGAGCTGTTTTTT.

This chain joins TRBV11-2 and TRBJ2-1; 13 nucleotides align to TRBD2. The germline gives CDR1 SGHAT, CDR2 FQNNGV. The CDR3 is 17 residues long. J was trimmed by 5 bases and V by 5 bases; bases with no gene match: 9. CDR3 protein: CASSQGLAGKVDNEQFF. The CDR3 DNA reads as TGTGCCAGCAGCCAGGGACTAGCGGGAAAAGTAGACAATGAGCAGTTCTTC.

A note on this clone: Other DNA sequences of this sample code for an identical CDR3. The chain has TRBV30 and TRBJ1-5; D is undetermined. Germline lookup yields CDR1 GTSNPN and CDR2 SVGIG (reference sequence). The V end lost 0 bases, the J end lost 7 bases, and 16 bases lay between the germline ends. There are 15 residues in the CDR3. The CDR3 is CAWSVGGGVGQPQHF. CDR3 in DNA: TGTGCCTGGAGTGTAGGTGGAGGAGTCGGGCAGCCCCAGCATTTT.

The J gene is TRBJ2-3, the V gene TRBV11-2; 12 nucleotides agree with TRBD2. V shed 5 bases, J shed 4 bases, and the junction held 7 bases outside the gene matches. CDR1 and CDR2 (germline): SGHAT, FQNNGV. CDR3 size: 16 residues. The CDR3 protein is CASSLVTSGSADTQYF. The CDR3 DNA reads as TGTGCCAGCAGCCTCGTGACTAGCGGGAGTGCAGATACGCAGTATTTT. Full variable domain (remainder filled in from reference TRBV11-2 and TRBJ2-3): EAGVAQSPRYKIIEKRQSVAFWCNPISGHATLYWYQQILGQGPKLLIQFQNNGVVDDSQLPKDRFSAERLKGVDSTLKIQPAKLEDSAVYLCASSLVTSGSADTQYFGPGTRLTVL.